The 22 T cell receptor beta chains below come from one sample, sequenced in a study of cytomegalovirus exposure and HLA in healthy donors. 60 Vbeta and 13 Jbeta primers were used in PCR. TCRdb's copy holds only in-frame clones and misses some; the assay was immunoSEQ multiplex PCR. The sample records roughly 130,000 clones, over 70% being singletons. Material for sequencing was PBMCs. The receptors shown here come from a woman aged 40 to 50 in good health and CMV-seronegative.

This chain joins TRBV9 and TRBJ2-7, with D possibly being TRBD1 (6 bases). The CDR3 is made up of 19 amino acids. Germline V CDR1 and CDR2: SGDLS, YYNGEE. With 0 bases removed from V and 4 bases from J, the gap between germline ends came to 26 bases. CDR3 loop: CASSVGSGTPNSPGYEQYF. CDR3 DNA sequence: TGTGCCAGCAGCGTAGGATCGGGGACACCCAATTCCCCCGGGTACGAGCAGTACTTC.

This CDR3 reads CASRPGASGRYEQYF. DNA for the CDR3: TGTGCCAGCAGGCCAGGGGCTAGCGGGAGATACGAGCAGTACTTC. The V call is TRBV27, the J call TRBJ2-5; 10 positions agree with TRBD2. The J call may be in error: the DNA end matches TRBJ2-7 better. CDR3 length equals 15 residues. The germline CDR1 and CDR2 sequences are MNHEY and SMNVEV (reference sequence).

The genes are TRBV30 and TRBJ2-2; D gene unclear. Germline V gene sequence: CDR1 GTSNPN, CDR2 SVGIG (reference sequence). CDR3 length equals 12 residues. Trimming cost V 4 bases and J 3 bases, with 6 bases left between them. Here the CDR3 reads CAWIPDTGELFF. The CDR3, as DNA: TGTGCCTGGATTCCTGACACCGGGGAGCTGTTTTTT.

A remark on this clone: At one of its ends the junction is not consistent with the germline gene, which may arise from a read error. The chain joins TRBV29-1 to TRBJ1-2; D is undetermined. The CDR3 consists of 11 residues. Germline CDR1 and CDR2: SQVTM and ANQGSEA. DNA for the CDR3: TGCAGCGTTGGAGGTAACTATGGCTATACCTTC. This encodes CSVGGNYGYTF.

The CDR3 bases are TGTGCCAGCAGCTCGGACACTTCAACTAATGAAAAACTGTTTTTT. It codes for CASSSDTSTNEKLFF. The gene calls are TRBV5-8 and TRBJ1-4, with D maybe TRBD1 (5 bases). The V gene's germline CDR1 is SGHTS and CDR2 YDEGEE. The CDR3 covers 15 residues. The V end was cut by 3 bases, the J end by 0 bases, with 9 bases between.

The chain has TRBV5-5 and TRBJ2-7; 9 nucleotides align to TRBD1. The junction had 8 bases not matched to a gene; V was cut back by 4 bases and J by 3 bases. The CDR3 loop spans 15 amino acids. The germline V gene has CDR1 SGHKS and CDR2 YYEKEE (reference sequence). In nucleotides, the CDR3 is TGTGCCAGCAGCAAGGGGACAGGGAGTAACTACGAGCAGTACTTC. This sequence encodes CASSKGTGSNYEQYF.

The CDR3 is CASSRDSHEGGQYF. The CDR3 DNA follows: TGCGCCAGCAGCAGGGACAGCCACGAGGGGGGTCAGTATTTT. The V call is TRBV5-1, the J call TRBJ2-3, with D perhaps matching TRBD1 (7 bases). Per the germline V gene, CDR1 is SGHRS and CDR2 is YFSETQ. The CDR3 has 14 residues. Trimming pared 4 bases from V and 12 bases from J, leaving 21 bases between. The variable domain in full, completed from reference TRBV5-1 and TRBJ2-3, reads KAGVTQTPRYLIKTRGQQVTLSCSPISGHRSVSWYQQTPGQGLQFLFEYFSETQRNKGNFPGRFSGRQFSNSRSEMNVSTLELGDSALYLCASSRDSHEGGQYFGPGTRLTVL.

This chain links TRBV28 with TRBJ2-5; TRBD1 is a possible D gene (5 bases). The CDR3 loop spans 15 amino acids. Germline V gene data show CDR1 as MDHEN and CDR2 as SYDVKM. Trimming took off 2 bases at V and 4 bases at J, with 14 bases between the two ends. This CDR3 reads CASSLPRPGLETQYF. The CDR3 DNA reads TGTGCCAGCAGTTTACCACGTCCAGGGCTAGAGACCCAGTACTTC.

The rearrangement uses TRBV27 and TRBJ1-1; 7 bases map to TRBD1. Germline trimming cut 3 bases from V and 3 bases from J; bases unmatched to any gene: 7. CDR1 and CDR2 (germline): MNHEY, SMNVEV (reference sequence). This CDR3 contains 15 residues. CDR3 DNA: TGTGCCAGCAGTTTTAGTACAGGGGACTACACTGAAGCTTTCTTT. It codes for CASSFSTGDYTEAFF.

This sequence joins TRBV25-1 and TRBJ1-2, with TRBD1 matching over 11 bases. Trimming at V came to 2 bases and at J to 3 bases, leaving 5 bases not matched to a gene. The V gene's germline CDR1 is MGHDK and CDR2 SYGVNS. The CDR3 spans 16 residues. The DNA of the CDR3 is TGTGCCAGCAGTGAACTTGGGACAGGGGGAGACTATGGCTACACCTTC. Translation gives CASSELGTGGDYGYTF.

This clone was counted many times. The chain uses TRBV6-1 and TRBJ1-1; TRBD1 aligns across 8 bases. The ends lost 6 bases at V and 3 bases at J; junction bases unmatched: 9. This CDR3 is built from 15 residues. The germline CDR1 and CDR2 sequences are MNHNS and SASEGT. The CDR3 reads CASRRDRQRDTEAFF. Written as DNA, the CDR3 is TGTGCCAGCAGACGGGACAGGCAAAGGGACACTGAAGCTTTCTTT.

This rearrangement joins TRBV2 to TRBJ2-7, with 7 bases fitting TRBD1. The CDR3 consists of 14 residues. The germline V gene encodes CDR1 SNHLY and CDR2 FYNNEI. Trimming removed 7 bases from V and 3 bases from J; junction bases left unmatched: 9. CDR3 protein: CASNRKGQNYEQYF. CDR3 in DNA: TGTGCCAGCAATAGGAAGGGACAGAACTACGAGCAGTACTTC.

This chain links TRBV6-1 with TRBJ1-2, with D uncertain. The CDR3 runs to 15 residues. Germline CDR1 and CDR2: MNHNS and SASEGT. V lost 2 bases to trimming and J lost 3 bases, with 13 bases between them. As DNA, the CDR3 is TGTGCCAGCAGTGAAACAACGTTCGTGGACTATGGCTACACCTTC. Translation gives CASSETTFVDYGYTF.

The chain combines TRBV28 with TRBJ2-6; D perhaps matches TRBD1 (6 bases). Trimming removed 3 bases from V and 0 bases from J, with 12 bases in between. In germline, CDR1 is MDHEN, CDR2 SYDVKM. The CDR3 covers 17 residues. CDR3 bases: TGTGCCAGCAGTTTGGGTACAGGGCCCTCTGGGGCCAACGTCCTGACTTTC. Its protein is CASSLGTGPSGANVLTF.

The V gene is TRBV28, the J gene TRBJ1-2; weak D call: TRBD1 (6 bases). Per germline, CDR1 MDHEN and CDR2 SYDVKM. CDR3 size: 11 residues. Trimming cost V 8 bases and J 4 bases, with 8 bases left between them. CDR3 protein: CASGTIYGYTF. CDR3 coding DNA: TGTGCCAGCGGGACAATCTATGGCTACACCTTC.

The chain is built from TRBV9 and TRBJ1-1; possible D gene TRBD1, 6 bases. This CDR3 region has 14 residues. V lost 3 bases and J 7 bases, leaving 16 bases between the germline ends. Germline CDR1 SGDLS, CDR2 YYNGEE. The CDR3 region is CASSGGASGGEAFF. CDR3 coding DNA: TGTGCCAGCAGCGGGGGGGCCTCGGGAGGTGAAGCTTTCTTT.

This clone was recorded a few times. The V gene is TRBV27, the J gene TRBJ1-2, with D maybe TRBD1 (6 bases). The CDR3 covers 14 residues. Germline CDR1 and CDR2: MNHEY and SMNVEV (reference sequence). The V and J ends lost 0 bases and 3 bases respectively, with 8 bases between them. The CDR3 here is CASSLSRQDYGYTF. The DNA for the CDR3 is TGTGCCAGCAGTTTATCTCGACAGGACTATGGCTACACCTTC.

The J gene is TRBJ2-2, the V gene TRBV28; D uncertain. The V gene's germline CDR1 is MDHEN and CDR2 SYDVKM. The V end was cut by 5 bases, the J end by 0 bases, with 7 bases between. This CDR3 spans 14 amino acids. CDR3 coding DNA: TGTGCCAGCAGTAGAAACACGAACACCGGGGAGCTGTTTTTT. The encoded protein is CASSRNTNTGELFF.

The rearrangement links TRBV19 to TRBJ2-1; a weak D match, TRBD2 (6 bases). V lost 8 bases and J lost 7, with 18 bases in between. Germline V lookup: CDR1 LNHDA, CDR2 SQIVND (reference sequence). The CDR3 covers 14 residues. CDR3 residues: CASSGLHGENEQFF. The CDR3 nucleotides are TGTGCCAGTTCGGGACTCCATGGGGAGAATGAGCAGTTCTTC.

The chain employs TRBV6-5 and TRBJ2-2, with 7 positions matching TRBD1. With 8 bases clipped from V and 7 bases from J, the junction kept 7 bases outside the gene matches. Germline V gene lookup returns CDR1 MNHEY and CDR2 SVGAGI. The CDR3 is 13 residues long. The CDR3 loop reads CASRDSFFGELFF. CDR3 nucleotide sequence: TGTGCCAGCCGGGACAGTTTTTTCGGGGAGCTGTTTTTT.

The chain couples TRBV29-1 to TRBJ2-5, with TRBD2 identical over 8 bases. There are 14 residues in the CDR3. The V and J ends lost 5 bases and 5 bases, in that order; junction bases with no gene match: 10. Looked up from germline, CDR1 is SQVTM and CDR2 is ANQGSEA. The CDR3 coding sequence is TGCAGCGTTTCGTCGGGAGGGCGCTTGGAGACCCAGTACTTC. Its protein is CSVSSGGRLETQYF. The entire variable domain, with the rest obtained from reference TRBV29-1 and TRBJ2-5, is as follows: SAVISQKPSRDICQRGTSLTIQCQVDSQVTMMFWYRQQPGQSLTLIATANQGSEATYESGFVIDKFPISRPNLTFSTLTVSNMSPEDSSIYLCSVSSGGRLETQYFGPGTRLLVL.

The rearrangement uses TRBV29-1 and TRBJ2-3; 10 nucleotides agree with TRBD1. CDR3 length equals 14 residues. Losses at the gene ends were 5 bases for V and 5 bases for J; bases not matched to a gene: 7. Germline V CDR1 and CDR2: SQVTM, ANQGSEA. The CDR3 nucleotides read TGCAGCGTTTCCGGACAGGGGGGGGAAGATACGCAGTATTTT. This gives the protein CSVSGQGGEDTQYF.